The clone carrying this T cell receptor beta chain was seen many times. Its antigen is still unknown. This entry belongs to a study of T-cell reconstitution after alpha-beta-depleted transplantation in children. General observations from the study: Diversity and T-cell counts at one year after transplant derived mostly from new T cells.

Unique molecular identifiers were used in preparing the TCRbeta library. A single record per CDR3 protein comes from TCRdb applying MiXCR to the PCR reads. This sample has roughly 100,000 distinct CDR3 sequences; approximately 6% occur once, and the top ten carry around 5.6%. V shed 4 bases and J shed 0 bases, with 10 bases lying between them. The CDR3 is made up of 14 amino acids. Per germline, CDR1 MDHEN and CDR2 SYDVKM. This clonotype was sampled from a female patient aged 2 to 10 who had a stem cell transplant for Fanconi anemia, so the T cells may come from the graft donor. The sequencing used PBMCs, mostly from graft donor cells, collected 60 days after TCRalphabeta/CD19-depleted stem cell transplant. This chain joins TRBV28 and TRBJ2-7; D is undetermined. CDR3 residues: CASSYRWSSYEQYF. CDR3 nucleotides: TGTGCCAGCAGTTACCGCTGGAGCTCCTACGAGCAGTACTTC.